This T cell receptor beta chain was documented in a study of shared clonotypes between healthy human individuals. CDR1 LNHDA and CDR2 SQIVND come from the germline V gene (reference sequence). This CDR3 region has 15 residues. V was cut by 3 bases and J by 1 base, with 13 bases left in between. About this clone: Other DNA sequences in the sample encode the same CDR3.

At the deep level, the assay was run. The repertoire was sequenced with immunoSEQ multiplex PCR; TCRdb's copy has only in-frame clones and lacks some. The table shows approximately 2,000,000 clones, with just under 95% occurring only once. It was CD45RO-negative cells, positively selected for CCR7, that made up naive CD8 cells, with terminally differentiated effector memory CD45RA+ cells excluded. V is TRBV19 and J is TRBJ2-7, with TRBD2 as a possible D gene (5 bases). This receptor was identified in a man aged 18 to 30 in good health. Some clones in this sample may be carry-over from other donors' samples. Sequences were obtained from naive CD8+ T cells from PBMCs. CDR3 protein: CASSISSGESYEQYF. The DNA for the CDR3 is TGTGCCAGTAGTATTAGCAGCGGCGAGTCCTACGAGCAGTACTTC.